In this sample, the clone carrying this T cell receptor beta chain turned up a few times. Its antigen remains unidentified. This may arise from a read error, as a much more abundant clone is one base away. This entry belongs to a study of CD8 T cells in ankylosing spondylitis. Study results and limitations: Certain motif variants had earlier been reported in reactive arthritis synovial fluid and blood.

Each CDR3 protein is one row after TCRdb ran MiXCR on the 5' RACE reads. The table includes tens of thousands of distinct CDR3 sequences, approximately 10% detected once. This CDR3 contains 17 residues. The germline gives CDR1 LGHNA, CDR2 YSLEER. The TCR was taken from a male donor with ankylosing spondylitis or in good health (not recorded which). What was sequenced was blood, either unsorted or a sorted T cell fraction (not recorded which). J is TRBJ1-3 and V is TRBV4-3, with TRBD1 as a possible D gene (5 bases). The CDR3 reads CASSQDAGRNSGNAIYF. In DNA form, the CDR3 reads TGCGCCAGCAGCCAAGATGCGGGACGGAACTCTGGAAACGCCATATATTTT.